This T cell receptor beta chain was sequenced during a study of blood T cell repertoires in COVID-19. V lost 5 bases and J 5 bases, leaving 18 bases between the germline ends. The CDR3 extends over 15 amino acids. Germline-derived CDR1 and CDR2 are SEHNR and FQNEAQ (reference sequence). TCRdb keeps only in-frame clones here, not all; method: immunoSEQ multiplex PCR. The sample holds 85,000 to 95,000 clones, approximately 86% seen once. The receptor was derived from a woman of 80 years or more with acute or convalescent COVID-19. The chain recombines TRBV7-9 with TRBJ2-5; no firm D call. Sequenced sample: peripheral blood. The CDR3 protein is CASSTAMANTETQYF. CDR3 nucleotides: TGTGCCAGCAGCACCGCCATGGCAAACACGGAGACCCAGTACTTC.